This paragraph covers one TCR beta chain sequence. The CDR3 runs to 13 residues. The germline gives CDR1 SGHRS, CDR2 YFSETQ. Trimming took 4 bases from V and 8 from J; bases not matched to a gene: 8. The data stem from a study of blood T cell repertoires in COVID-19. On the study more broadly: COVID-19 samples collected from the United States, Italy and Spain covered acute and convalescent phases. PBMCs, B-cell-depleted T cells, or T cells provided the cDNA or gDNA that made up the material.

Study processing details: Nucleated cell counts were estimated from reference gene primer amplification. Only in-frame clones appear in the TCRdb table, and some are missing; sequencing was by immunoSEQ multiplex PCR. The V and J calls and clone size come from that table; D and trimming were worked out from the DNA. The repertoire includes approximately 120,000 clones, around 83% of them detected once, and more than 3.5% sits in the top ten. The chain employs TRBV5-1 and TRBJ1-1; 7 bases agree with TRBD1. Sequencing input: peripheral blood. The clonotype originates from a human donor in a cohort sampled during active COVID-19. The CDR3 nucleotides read TGCGCCAGCAGCAGGGGACAGTATCCAGAAGCTTTCTTT. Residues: CASSRGQYPEAFF. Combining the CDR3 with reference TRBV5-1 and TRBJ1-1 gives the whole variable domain KAGVTQTPRYLIKTRGQQVTLSCSPISGHRSVSWYQQTPGQGLQFLFEYFSETQRNKGNFPGRFSGRQFSNSRSEMNVSTLELGDSALYLCASSRGQYPEAFFGQGTRLTVV.